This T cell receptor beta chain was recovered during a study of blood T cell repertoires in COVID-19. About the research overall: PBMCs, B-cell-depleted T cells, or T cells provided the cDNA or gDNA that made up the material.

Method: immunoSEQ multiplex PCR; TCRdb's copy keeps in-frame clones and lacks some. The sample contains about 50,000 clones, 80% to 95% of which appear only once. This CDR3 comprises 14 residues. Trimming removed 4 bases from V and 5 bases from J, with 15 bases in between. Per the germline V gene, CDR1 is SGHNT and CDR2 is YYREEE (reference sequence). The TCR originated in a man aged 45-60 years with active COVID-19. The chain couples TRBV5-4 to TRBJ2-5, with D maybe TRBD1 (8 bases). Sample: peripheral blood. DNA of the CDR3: TGTGCCAGCAGCAGGAACAGGGGGGGGGAGACCCAGTACTTC. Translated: CASSRNRGGETQYF. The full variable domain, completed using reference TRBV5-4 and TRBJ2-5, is ETGVTQSPTHLIKTRGQQVTLRCSSQSGHNTVSWYQQALGQGPQFIFQYYREEENGRGNFPPRFSGLQFPNYSSELNVNALELDDSALYLCASSRNRGGETQYFGPGTRLLVL.